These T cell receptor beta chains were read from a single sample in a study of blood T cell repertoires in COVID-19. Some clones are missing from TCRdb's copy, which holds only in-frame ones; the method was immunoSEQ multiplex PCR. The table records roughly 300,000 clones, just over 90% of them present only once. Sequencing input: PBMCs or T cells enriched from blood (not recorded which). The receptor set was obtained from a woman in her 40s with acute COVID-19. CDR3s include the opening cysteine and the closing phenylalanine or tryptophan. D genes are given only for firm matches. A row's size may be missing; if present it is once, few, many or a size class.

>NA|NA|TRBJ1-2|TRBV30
CAWSRQVGYTF
TGTGCCTGGAGTCGGCAGGTTGGCTACACCTTC
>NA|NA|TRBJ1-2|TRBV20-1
CSAAEGYGYTF
TGCAGTGCCGCGGAAGGTTATGGCTACACCTTC
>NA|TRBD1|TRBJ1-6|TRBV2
CASENWTGKSPLHF
TGTGCCAGCGAAAATTGGACAGGCAAATCACCCCTCCACTTT
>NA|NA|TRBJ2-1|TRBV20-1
CSAKGVIEQFF
TGCAGTGCTAAAGGGGTGATTGAGCAGTTCTTC
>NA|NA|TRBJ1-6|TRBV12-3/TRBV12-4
CASRTGNSPLHF
TGTGCCAGCAGGACGGGAAATTCACCCCTCCACTTT
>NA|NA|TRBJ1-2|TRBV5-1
CASRLSGQEYGYTF
TGCGCCAGCAGACTCTCGGGACAAGAATATGGCTACACCTTC
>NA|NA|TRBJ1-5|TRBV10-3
CAISVDKNQPQHF
TGTGCCATCAGCGTGGACAAAAATCAGCCCCAGCATTTT
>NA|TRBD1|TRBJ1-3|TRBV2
CASTSFGTGSSGNTIYF
TGTGCCAGCACTTCCTTTGGGACAGGCAGCTCTGGAAACACCATATATTTT
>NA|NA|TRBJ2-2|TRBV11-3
CASSLGRVVDTGELFF
TGTGCCAGCAGCTTAGGCAGGGTCGTTGACACCGGGGAGCTGTTTTTT
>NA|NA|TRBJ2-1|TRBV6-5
CASVRGNEQFF
TGTGCCAGCGTAAGGGGAAATGAGCAGTTCTTC
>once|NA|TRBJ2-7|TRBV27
CASSDGMGSEQYF
TGTGCCAGCTCCGACGGGATGGGGAGCGAGCAGTACTTC
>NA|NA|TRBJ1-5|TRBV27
CASSLRGTWTEGNQPQHF
TGTGCCAGCAGTTTAAGGGGGACCTGGACGGAAGGAAATCAGCCCCAGCATTTT
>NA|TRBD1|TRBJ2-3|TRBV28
CASSTGGFGTDTQYF
TGTGCCAGCAGCACAGGGGGCTTTGGCACAGATACGCAGTATTTT
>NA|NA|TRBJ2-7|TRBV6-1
CASSDRVPSYEQYF
TGTGCCAGCAGTGATCGGGTTCCTTCCTACGAGCAGTACTTC
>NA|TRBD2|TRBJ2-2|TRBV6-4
CASSDLAGGPRGAVF
TGTGCCAGCAGTGACCTCGCGGGGGGGCCCCGGGGAGCTGTTTTT